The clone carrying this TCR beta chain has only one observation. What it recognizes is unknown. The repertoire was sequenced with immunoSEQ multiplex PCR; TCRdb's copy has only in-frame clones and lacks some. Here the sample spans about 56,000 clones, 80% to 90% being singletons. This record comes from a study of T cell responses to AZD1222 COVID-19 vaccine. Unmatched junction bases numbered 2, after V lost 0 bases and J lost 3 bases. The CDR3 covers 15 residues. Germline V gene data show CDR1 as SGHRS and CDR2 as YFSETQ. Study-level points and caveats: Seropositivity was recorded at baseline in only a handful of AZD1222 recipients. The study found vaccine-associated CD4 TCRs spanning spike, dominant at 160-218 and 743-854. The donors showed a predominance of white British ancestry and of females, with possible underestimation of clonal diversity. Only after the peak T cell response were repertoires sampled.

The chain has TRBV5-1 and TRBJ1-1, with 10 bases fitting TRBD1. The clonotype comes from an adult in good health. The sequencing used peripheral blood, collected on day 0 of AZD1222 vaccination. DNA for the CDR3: TGCGCCAGCAGCTTGGAGGGGACAGGGGACACTGAAGCTTTCTTT. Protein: CASSLEGTGDTEAFF.